This T cell receptor (beta chain) was observed in a study of CD8 T cells in Susac syndrome. Broader study findings: TCR sequencing and HLA analysis covered a relatively small number of individuals.

cDNA came from 0.5 to 1 ug RNA primed by random hexamers. With immunoSEQ multiplex PCR, TCR beta CDR3 was amplified across 54 Vbeta and 13 Jbeta. Each CDR3 protein is one row after TCRdb ran MiXCR on the immunoSEQ multiplex PCR reads. This repertoire shows 250,000 to 300,000 distinct CDR3 sequences, 85% found once; its top ten account for over 0.1%. TCR beta from blood CD8+ and CD4+ T cells was sequenced. Both CD4+ and CD8+ T cells were negatively isolated, and TEMRA cells underwent FACS enrichment. About this clonotype itself: Its matching antigen is unknown.

Trimming cost V 5 bases and J 8 bases, with 11 bases left between them. Germline V gene sequence: CDR1 SGHRS, CDR2 YFSETQ. The CDR3 length is 12 residues. This chain joins TRBV5-1 and TRBJ2-1, with D uncertain. Source material: CD8+ T cells from PBMCs. The TCR comes from a human donor with multiple sclerosis. The CDR3 sequence is CASRVRPDEQFF. Here the CDR3 DNA reads TGCGCCAGCAGGGTGCGGCCCGATGAGCAGTTCTTC. The variable domain in full, with the rest retrieved from reference TRBV5-1 and TRBJ2-1, is KAGVTQTPRYLIKTRGQQVTLSCSPISGHRSVSWYQQTPGQGLQFLFEYFSETQRNKGNFPGRFSGRQFSNSRSEMNVSTLELGDSALYLCASRVRPDEQFFGPGTRLTVL.